Listed here are 27 T cell receptor beta chains from one sample, sequenced in a study of PD-L1 blockade in urothelial cancer. Profiled with immunoSEQ multiplex PCR; TCRdb holds only in-frame clones, not every one. This repertoire shows tens of thousands of clones, around nine tenths found once; its top ten account for roughly 15%. Time point in this sample: pretreatment peripheral blood. The source was PBMCs, collected around atezolizumab (anti-PD-L1) treatment. Receptors originate from a woman aged 55-70 years with urothelial cancer.

CDR3: CASSPWTMSGANVLTF. The DNA of the CDR3 is TGTGCCAGCAGTCCCTGGACTATGTCTGGGGCCAACGTCCTGACTTTC. V is TRBV27 and J is TRBJ2-6; tentatively, D is TRBD2 (6 bases). CDR3 length: 16 residues. Germline CDR1 is MNHEY and CDR2 is SMNVEV (reference sequence). Trimming pared 5 bases from V and 1 base from J, leaving 12 bases between.

V gene TRBV28 combines with J gene TRBJ1-4, with D possibly being TRBD1 (5 bases). The V end lost 7 bases, the J end lost 8 bases, and 17 bases lay between the germline ends. The CDR3 is 14 amino acids. Germline-derived CDR1 and CDR2 are MDHEN and SYDVKM. The CDR3 spells CASTSLGRGEKLFF. As DNA, the CDR3 is TGTGCCAGCACCTCCCTCGGGCGGGGGGAAAAACTGTTTTTT.

The V call is TRBV27, the J call TRBJ2-5; 9 bases are a match to TRBD2. The CDR3 consists of 21 residues. V was clipped by 6 bases and J by 5 bases; unmatched bases: 28. From germline, CDR1 is MNHEY and CDR2 SMNVEV (reference sequence). CDR3 amino acids: CASSAERASGNPDPFGETQYF. The CDR3 bases are TGTGCCAGCAGCGCAGAGCGGGCTAGCGGGAACCCAGATCCTTTTGGGGAGACCCAGTACTTC.

The gene calls are TRBV27 and TRBJ1-5, with D possibly matching TRBD1 (6 bases). Germline CDR1 and CDR2: MNHEY and SMNVEV (reference sequence). This CDR3 is 14 amino acids long. Deletions cut 6 bases from V and 7 bases from J, with 16 bases between. CDR3 region: CASRAGTFNQPQHF. CDR3 nucleotide sequence: TGTGCCAGCAGGGCCGGGACATTTAACCAGCCCCAGCATTTT.

The genes are TRBV19 and TRBJ1-2, with 9 positions matching TRBD1. Trimming removed 4 bases from V and 8 bases from J; junction bases left unmatched: 11. The CDR3 spans 15 residues. Germline V gene lookup returns CDR1 LNHDA and CDR2 SQIVND (reference sequence). CDR3 sequence: CASSTWDRAEGGYTF. The CDR3 nucleotides are TGTGCCAGTAGTACCTGGGACAGGGCCGAGGGCGGCTACACCTTC.

The chain combines TRBV7-8 with TRBJ2-7; TRBD2 matches at 16 bases. Germline CDR1 is SGHVS and CDR2 is FQNEAQ. The CDR3 runs to 19 residues. Trimming removed 5 bases from V and 2 bases from J; junction bases left unmatched: 12. CDR3 bases: TGTGCCAGCAGCCTAGGGACTAGCGGGAGGGCCAACCCTACCTACGAGCAGTACTTC. It encodes CASSLGTSGRANPTYEQYF.

The chain joins TRBV7-2 to TRBJ2-1; D is possibly TRBD2 (5 bases). The CDR3 has 16 amino acids. CDR1 and CDR2 from the germline V gene are SGHTA and FQGNSA. The ends were cut back, 2 bases at V and 0 bases at J, with 11 bases in the middle. The chain's CDR3 is CASSLNGISSYNEQFF. CDR3 coding DNA: TGTGCCAGCAGCTTAAACGGGATTAGCTCCTACAATGAGCAGTTCTTC. Full variable domain (missing parts from reference TRBV7-2 and TRBJ2-1): GAGVSQSPSNKVTEKGKDVELRCDPISGHTALYWYRQSLGQGLEFLIYFQGNSAPDKSGLPSDRFSAERTGGSVSTLTIQRTQQEDSAVYLCASSLNGISSYNEQFFGPGTRLTVL.

The chain has TRBV18 and TRBJ1-3; D unresolved. V lost 2 bases and J lost 6, with 8 bases in between. CDR3 length equals 13 residues. The V gene's germline CDR1 is KGHSH and CDR2 LQKENI. CDR3 in DNA: TGTGCCAGCTCACCATACGGGGAAAACACCATATATTTT. Protein product: CASSPYGENTIYF. The whole variable domain, filled in from reference TRBV18 and TRBJ1-3, reads NAGVMQNPRHLVRRRGQEARLRCSPMKGHSHVYWYRQLPEEGLKFMVYLQKENIIDESGMPKERFSAEFPKEGPSILRIQQVVRGDSAAYFCASSPYGENTIYFGEGSWLTVV.

This chain connects TRBV11-2 to TRBJ2-1; TRBD2 is a possible D gene (6 bases). The germline gives CDR1 SGHAT, CDR2 FQNNGV. V was clipped by 5 bases and J by 6 bases, with 11 bases between them. The CDR3 is 13 amino acids. The CDR3 sequence is CASSPGLTNEQFF. In nucleotides, the CDR3 is TGTGCCAGCAGCCCGGGACTGACCAATGAGCAGTTCTTC.

V gene TRBV5-4 combines with J gene TRBJ2-2; 8 nucleotides match TRBD1. Germline CDR1 is SGHNT and CDR2 is YYREEE (reference sequence). V shed 3 bases and J 2 bases; nucleotides not matched to a gene: 6. CDR3 length equals 16 residues. CDR3 nucleotide sequence: TGTGCCAGCAGCTCCCCGGACAGGGCTAACACCGGGGAGCTGTTTTTT. Protein: CASSSPDRANTGELFF.

The genes are TRBV10-3 and TRBJ1-2; 7 bases are a match to TRBD1. J gave up 0 bases and V 4 bases, and 2 bases lay outside the gene matches. The germline V gene has CDR1 ENHRY and CDR2 SYGVKD. CDR3 length: 14 residues. The CDR3 sequence is CAISGGQTNYGYTF. CDR3 bases: TGTGCCATCAGTGGGGGACAGACTAACTATGGCTACACCTTC.

The rearrangement uses TRBV29-1 and TRBJ1-5; 9 positions agree with TRBD1. Germline V gene data show CDR1 as SQVTM and CDR2 as ANQGSEA. The length of the CDR3 is 13 residues. Germline trimming cut 6 bases from V and 5 bases from J; bases unmatched to any gene: 5. CDR3 coding DNA: TGCAGCGTGGGACAGGGACGCGATCAGCCCCAGCATTTT. As protein: CSVGQGRDQPQHF. Variable domain in full (rest from reference TRBV29-1 and TRBJ1-5): SAVISQKPSRDICQRGTSLTIQCQVDSQVTMMFWYRQQPGQSLTLIATANQGSEATYESGFVIDKFPISRPNLTFSTLTVSNMSPEDSSIYLCSVGQGRDQPQHFGDGTRLSIL.

The chain links TRBV2 to TRBJ1-2, with D unclear. The CDR3 totals 12 residues. V lost 11 bases, J lost 1 base, and 11 bases lay in between. CDR1 and CDR2 from the germline V gene are SNHLY and FYNNEI. CDR3 nucleotides: TGTGCCGGCTCGGGGTTTAACTATGGCTACACCTTC. Encoded protein: CAGSGFNYGYTF.

This clone was observed a handful of times. The chain couples TRBV5-1 to TRBJ1-3, with unresolved D. The CDR3 spans 14 residues. Trimming removed 2 bases at V and 4 bases at J, with 10 bases between. CDR1 SGHRS and CDR2 YFSETQ come from the germline V gene. The CDR3 coding sequence is TGCGCCAGCAGCTTAACAGTAGGAGGAAACACCATATATTTT. Encoded protein: CASSLTVGGNTIYF.

This chain joins TRBV11-2 and TRBJ2-3; no clear D gene. CDR1 is SGHAT, CDR2 FQNNGV, per germline. The V gene lost 3 bases and the J gene lost 6 bases, with 7 bases spanning the gap. This CDR3 spans 12 amino acids. The CDR3 region has the DNA TGTGCCAGCAGCTTGGTCGCGGATACGCAGTATTTT. It specifies CASSLVADTQYF.

The rearrangement uses TRBV29-1 and TRBJ2-6; D unresolved. V lost 3 bases to trimming and J lost 4 bases, with 4 bases between them. The CDR3 extends over 12 amino acids. CDR1 is SQVTM, CDR2 ANQGSEA, per germline. CDR3 in DNA: TGCAGCGTTGAGCAGGGGGCCAACGTCCTGACTTTC. Its protein is CSVEQGANVLTF.

The chain joins TRBV19 to TRBJ2-1; D gene ambiguous. V lost 9 bases, J lost 0 bases, and 15 bases lay in between. The CDR3 length is 15 residues. CDR1 is LNHDA and CDR2 is SQIVND in the germline V gene (reference sequence). The CDR3 sequence is CASKPNPSSYNEQFF. CDR3 DNA sequence: TGTGCCAGCAAACCCAATCCGAGCTCCTACAATGAGCAGTTCTTC.

A single count supports this clone. The gene calls are TRBV6-6 and TRBJ1-2; 10 bases are shared with TRBD1. This CDR3 has 16 residues. Trimming took 6 bases from V and 0 from J; bases not matched to a gene: 7. The germline gives CDR1 MNHNY, CDR2 SVGAGI (reference sequence). CDR3 nucleotides: TGTGCCAGCAGCATAGACAGGGGGCCGCCTAACTATGGCTACACCTTC. Residues: CASSIDRGPPNYGYTF.

The chain's CDR3 is CASSPGRLGDRSTDTQYF. The DNA of the CDR3 is TGTGCCAGCAGCCCGGGGAGGTTGGGCGACAGATCAACAGATACGCAGTATTTT. The chain combines TRBV11-2 with TRBJ2-3, with a weak D call TRBD2 (6 bases). Per the germline V gene, CDR1 is SGHAT and CDR2 is FQNNGV. This CDR3 is built from 18 residues. Trimming left V 5 bases short and J 3 bases short, with 24 bases between. Based on the CDR3 plus reference TRBV11-2 and TRBJ2-3, the full variable domain is EAGVAQSPRYKIIEKRQSVAFWCNPISGHATLYWYQQILGQGPKLLIQFQNNGVVDDSQLPKDRFSAERLKGVDSTLKIQPAKLEDSAVYLCASSPGRLGDRSTDTQYFGPGTRLTVL.

The chain carries TRBV19 and TRBJ1-1; D ambiguous. V lost 5 bases, J lost 0 bases, and 10 bases lay in between. This CDR3 is 14 amino acids long. Germline V gene lookup returns CDR1 LNHDA and CDR2 SQIVND (reference sequence). CDR3 loop: CASSRLGVNTEAFF. CDR3 bases: TGTGCCAGTAGTCGTTTAGGAGTGAACACTGAAGCTTTCTTT.

The chain carries TRBV19 and TRBJ2-5; D not resolved. Trimming removed 3 bases from V and 8 bases from J, with 16 bases in between. This CDR3 is 14 amino acids long. Germline V gene sequence: CDR1 LNHDA, CDR2 SQIVND (reference sequence). The CDR3 bases are TGTGCCAGTAGTATCTCGTTACAAGATTATACCCAGTACTTC. Protein sequence: CASSISLQDYTQYF.

The gene calls are TRBV7-2 and TRBJ1-2; D call uncertain. V was pared by 5 bases and J by 5 bases, with 12 bases between. The CDR3 spans 13 residues. Germline V gene sequence: CDR1 SGHTA, CDR2 FQGNSA. As DNA, the CDR3 is TGTGCCAGCAGCGAAAGACATGGGTATGGCTACACCTTC. Amino acid sequence: CASSERHGYGYTF. Supplemented by reference TRBV7-2 and TRBJ1-2, the full variable domain reads GAGVSQSPSNKVTEKGKDVELRCDPISGHTALYWYRQSLGQGLEFLIYFQGNSAPDKSGLPSDRFSAERTGGSVSTLTIQRTQQEDSAVYLCASSERHGYGYTFGSGTRLTVV.

This rearrangement joins TRBV4-2 to TRBJ2-7; 8 bases align to TRBD2. The V and J ends lost 4 bases and 5 bases, in that order; junction bases with no gene match: 10. The CDR3 spans 15 residues. Germline CDR1 and CDR2: LGHNA and YNFKEQ. CDR3 in DNA: TGTGCCAGCAGCCTCGTCCCGGGGGGGGGAGACGAGCAGTACTTC. Protein: CASSLVPGGGDEQYF.

V and J are TRBV29-1 and TRBJ2-6; 9 positions agree with TRBD1. The length of the CDR3 is 17 residues. Unmatched junction bases numbered 6, after V lost 3 bases and J lost 0 bases. From germline, CDR1 is SQVTM and CDR2 ANQGSEA. For the CDR3, the DNA is TGCAGCGTTGAGACAGGGGGTCCGCACTCTGGGGCCAACGTCCTGACTTTC. It specifies CSVETGGPHSGANVLTF.

The rearrangement uses TRBV9 and TRBJ2-1; D remains ambiguous. Looked up from germline, CDR1 is SGDLS and CDR2 is YYNGEE. V gave up 4 bases and J gave up 8 bases, with 10 bases separating them. CDR3 length: 12 residues. The CDR3: CASSSRAYEQFF. The CDR3 coding sequence is TGTGCCAGCAGCTCCCGTGCGTATGAGCAGTTCTTC.

This chain uses TRBV11-2 with TRBJ1-1, with 7 bases matching TRBD1. The CDR3 spans 15 residues. Trimming cost V 5 bases and J 1 base; bases outside gene matches: 7. The germline gives CDR1 SGHAT, CDR2 FQNNGV. CDR3 protein: CASSIRDSPNTEAFF. The CDR3 coding sequence is TGTGCCAGCAGCATAAGGGACAGCCCGAACACTGAAGCTTTCTTT.

This chain links TRBV7-8 with TRBJ2-3; TRBD2 agrees at 10 bases. The CDR3 totals 17 residues. Germline values: CDR1 SGHVS, CDR2 FQNEAQ. V was clipped by 1 base and J by 7 bases; unmatched bases: 11. The CDR3 region is CASSLGQGLARAYTQYF. The CDR3 DNA follows: TGTGCCAGCAGCTTAGGCCAGGGACTAGCGAGAGCTTATACGCAGTATTTT.